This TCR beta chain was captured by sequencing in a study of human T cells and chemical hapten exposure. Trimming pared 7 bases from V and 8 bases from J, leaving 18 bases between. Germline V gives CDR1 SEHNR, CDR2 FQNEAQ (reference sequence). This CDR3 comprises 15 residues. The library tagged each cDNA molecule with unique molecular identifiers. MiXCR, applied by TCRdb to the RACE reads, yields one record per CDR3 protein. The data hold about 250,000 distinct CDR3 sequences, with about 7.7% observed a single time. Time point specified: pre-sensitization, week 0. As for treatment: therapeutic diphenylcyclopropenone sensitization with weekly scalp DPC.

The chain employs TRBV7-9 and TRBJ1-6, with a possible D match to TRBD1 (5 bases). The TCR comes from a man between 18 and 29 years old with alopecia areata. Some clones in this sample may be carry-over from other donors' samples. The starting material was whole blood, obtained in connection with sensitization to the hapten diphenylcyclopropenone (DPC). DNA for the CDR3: TGTGCCAGCAATCGTGGGGCTACCGGGGATTCACCCCTCCACTTT. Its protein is CASNRGATGDSPLHF.